This TCR beta chain was sequenced for a study of glioma-infiltrating T cells after dendritic cell vaccination listed by TCRdb under 2016. Regarding the research as a whole: Of the roughly 15 glioblastoma patients in the cohort, all drawn from Phase I and II dendritic cell vaccination trials, 9 were newly diagnosed and 6 had recurrent disease. Survival after dendritic cell vaccination was correlated with TCR sequencing metrics, including TIL content and tumor-blood repertoire overlap. Autologous tumor lysate-pulsed dendritic cell vaccination was administered to the patients between the early 2000s and the early 2010s. The vaccine was prepared from monocyte-derived dendritic cells that were cultured for roughly 7 days with IL-4 and GM-CSF and then pulsed overnight with autologous tumor lysate. In glioblastoma patients vaccinated with dendritic cells, deep sequencing of TCR beta CDR3 regions served to measure the amount of tumor-infiltrating lymphocytes and to compare repertoires between tumor and blood. Three intradermal dendritic cell vaccine injections were administered to patients at biweekly intervals in the arm below the axilla.

In regard to this clone: Its antigen has not been determined. No much larger clone exists at a distance of one base, and base qualities are not known.

TCRB CDR3 regions were amplified from about 2 ug genomic DNA, or all available DNA if less, using the immunoSEQ assay. For multiplex PCR, 60 forward primers for TCR V beta segments and 13 reverse primers for J beta segments were used. Synthetic control templates were spiked into each sample at limiting dilution to estimate reads per starting template. The Illumina HiSeq System generated sequencing reads of 87 bp. Processing in the source paper ran as follows. PCR and sequencing errors were removed by merging closely related sequences with a nearest neighbor algorithm. TCR overlap was defined as the percentage of unique tumor TCR beta sequences that were also found in the peripheral blood of the same patient. What TCRdb holds here is the immuneACCESS table cut down to in-frame rearrangements. Part of the clones is not present; checked against another copy, under half of the missing clones reflect an unresolved V gene, and the others are unexplained. V and J calls and clone size are those listed in that table; D and trimming were worked out from the DNA. For this sample the table gives about 94,000 clones, of which more than 70% were detected only once. The ten biggest clones cover about 5.7% of the sample.

Overall study results and their limits: The response model built on TCR overlap across three groups was characterized as speculative, with prospective validation still needed. The cohort was small and heterogeneous, and full blood and tumor sets were available for few patients, with initial-recurrent tumor pairs available for even fewer patients. Higher estimated pretreatment TIL content predicted longer time to progression and overall survival after dendritic cell vaccination. No direct relationship between TCR clonality and survival was found, suggesting a diverse polyclonal response may matter.

Sample time point, as interpreted from the label and publication: after dendritic cell vaccination, including at tumor progression/relapse. Patients were selected on the basis of adequate residual fresh-frozen tumor tissue and more than two years of available survival data. Although molecular status otherwise differed among the glioblastoma patients, no patient had an isocitrate dehydrogenase mutation. PBMC were collected before vaccination, two weeks after the third vaccination, and at tumor progression if progression occurred. The Qiagen DNeasy Blood extraction Kit was used for extraction of genomic DNA. V is clipped by 2 bases and J by 3 bases, and the sequence between their germline boundaries is 13 bases long. From the cysteine up to the phenylalanine, the CDR3 has a length of 16 residues. Left in the record is the CDR3 DNA by itself, 48 bases read in frame from the first base. CDR1 is given as MNHEY and CDR2 as SVGAGI, both from the germline V gene.

Sequences were derived from blood, sampled after dendritic cell vaccination. The sequence was collected from a human donor with glioblastoma. Recombination linked TRBV6-5 to TRBJ1-4, with the D gene call left open. The DNA reads as follows: TGTGCCAGCAGTTACACTATACATACGGCTAATGAAAAACTGTTTTTT. Its protein is CASSYTIHTANEKLFF.